Listed here are 15 T cell receptor beta chains from one sample, sequenced in a study of T cell responses to AZD1222 COVID-19 vaccine. Clones were sequenced by immunoSEQ multiplex PCR, and TCRdb holds only the in-frame ones, with some missing. This table holds tens of thousands of clones, roughly 87% found once. The material was peripheral blood, obtained on day 0 of AZD1222 vaccination. The receptors here all came from an adult in good health.

The chain couples TRBV5-1 to TRBJ2-7; 10 nucleotides match TRBD2. Per germline, CDR1 SGHRS and CDR2 YFSETQ. This CDR3 region has 14 residues. After removal of 5 bases from V and 7 bases from J, the junction contained 9 bases not matched to a gene. The CDR3 coding sequence is TGCGCCAGCAGGGAGGGACTAGCGAAGATAGAGCAGTACTTC. It is translated as CASREGLAKIEQYF. Complete variable domain (other parts from reference TRBV5-1 and TRBJ2-7): KAGVTQTPRYLIKTRGQQVTLSCSPISGHRSVSWYQQTPGQGLQFLFEYFSETQRNKGNFPGRFSGRQFSNSRSEMNVSTLELGDSALYLCASREGLAKIEQYFGPGTRLTVT.

Note on this clone: An end of the junction does not agree with germline; a read error may underlie this. The rearrangement uses TRBV5-1 and TRBJ2-7; D gene uncertain. CDR1 is SGHRS, CDR2 YFSETQ, per germline. This CDR3 comprises 16 residues. The CDR3 DNA reads as TGCGCCAGCAGCTTGGCTGGGTATAATGGCTCCCACGAGCAGTACTTC. Its protein is CASSLAGYNGSHEQYF. The whole variable domain, remainder taken from reference TRBV5-1 and TRBJ2-7, is KAGVTQTPRYLIKTRGQQVTLSCSPISGHRSVSWYQQTPGQGLQFLFEYFSETQRNKGNFPGRFSGRQFSNSRSEMNVSTLELGDSALYLCASSLAGYNGSHEQYFGPGTRLTVT.

The rearrangement links TRBV5-1 to TRBJ1-5; 7 bases line up with TRBD1. The germline gives CDR1 SGHRS, CDR2 YFSETQ. The CDR3 loop spans 15 amino acids. V trimming: 5 bases; J trimming: 2 bases; junction bases outside the gene matches: 7. CDR3 DNA: TGCGCCAGCAGTCAAGGGGGCACGGGCAATCAGCCCCAGCATTTT. Its protein product is CASSQGGTGNQPQHF.

The chain has TRBV19 and TRBJ1-6, with a possible D match to TRBD1 (6 bases). This CDR3 spans 14 amino acids. V lost 3 bases and J lost 12, with 15 bases in between. The germline V gene has CDR1 LNHDA and CDR2 SQIVND (reference sequence). CDR3 sequence: CASSIRGRPQPLHF. In nucleotides, the CDR3 is TGTGCCAGTAGTATCAGGGGACGGCCCCAACCCCTCCACTTT.

This clone appeared a single time. The V gene is TRBV7-2, the J gene TRBJ2-7; D uncertain. The germline V gene encodes CDR1 SGHTA and CDR2 FQGNSA. Trimming stripped 5 bases from V and 3 bases from J, with 11 bases between. The CDR3 totals 13 residues. CDR3 protein: CASSINFVYEQYF. The CDR3 DNA follows: TGTGCCAGCAGCATCAATTTTGTCTACGAGCAGTACTTC.

The chain has TRBV6-2 or TRBV6-3 and TRBJ2-3, with TRBD2 matching 7 bases. J lost 6 bases, V lost 4 bases, and 13 bases had no gene match. CDR3 length: 16 residues. Germline CDR1 is MNHEY and CDR2 is SVGEGT. CDR3 DNA sequence: TGTGCCAGCAGTTTACCTAGACGGGGGGTGTGGGATACGCAGTATTTT. Residues: CASSLPRRGVWDTQYF.

The chain carries TRBV11-2 and TRBJ1-2, with 9 bases that match TRBD1. Germline V gene data show CDR1 as SGHAT and CDR2 as FQNNGV. CDR3 length equals 14 residues. J gave up 6 bases and V 4 bases, and 6 bases lay outside the gene matches. The CDR3 coding sequence is TGTGCCAGCAGCTCCTTTGGGGACAGGGATGGCTACACCTTC. It encodes CASSSFGDRDGYTF.

The chain links TRBV12-3 or TRBV12-4 to TRBJ1-2; possible D gene TRBD1, 5 bases. The CDR3 is made up of 13 amino acids. V lost 1 base and J lost 7, with 10 bases in between. CDR3 DNA sequence: TGTGCCAGCAGTTTAGACCCAGGGCTTGGCTACACCTTC. Amino acid sequence: CASSLDPGLGYTF.

The chain combines TRBV7-9 with TRBJ2-1; 10 bases line up with TRBD1. This CDR3 comprises 16 residues. Germline V CDR1 and CDR2: SEHNR, FQNEAQ (reference sequence). With 1 base clipped from V and 7 bases from J, the junction kept 7 bases outside the gene matches. CDR3 in DNA: TGTGCCAGCAGCTTAGAACGGGACAGGGGTTGGAATGAGCAGTTCTTC. Encoded protein: CASSLERDRGWNEQFF. Full variable domain (outside the CDR3, taken from reference TRBV7-9 and TRBJ2-1): DTGVSQNPRHKITKRGQNVTFRCDPISEHNRLYWYRQTLGQGPEFLTYFQNEAQLEKSRLLSDRFSAERPKGSFSTLEIQRTEQGDSAMYLCASSLERDRGWNEQFFGPGTRLTVL.

The chain has TRBV5-4 and TRBJ2-1, with 9 nucleotides matching TRBD2. Losses at the gene ends were 0 bases for V and 0 bases for J; bases not matched to a gene: 4. This CDR3 is 17 amino acids long. Germline V gene sequence: CDR1 SGHNT, CDR2 YYREEE (reference sequence). Here the CDR3 DNA reads TGTGCCAGCAGCTTGGAGGGCGGGAGGGCCTCCTACAATGAGCAGTTCTTC. Its translation: CASSLEGGRASYNEQFF.

The V call is TRBV11-3, the J call TRBJ2-3; TRBD2 might be the D (5 bases). CDR3 length: 14 residues. Germline assignment: CDR1 SGHNT and CDR2 YENEEA. Trimming removed 6 bases from V and 4 bases from J, with 14 bases in between. The CDR3 loop reads CASRRSGTPDTQYF. The CDR3 nucleotides read TGTGCCAGCAGGCGGAGCGGAACCCCAGATACGCAGTATTTT.

The chain joins TRBV27 to TRBJ1-3; a weak D match, TRBD1 (6 bases). V lost 0 bases to trimming and J lost 3 bases, with 9 bases between them. The length of the CDR3 is 15 residues. Germline CDR1 reads MNHEY; CDR2 reads SMNVEV (reference sequence). The CDR3 DNA is TGTGCCAGCAGTTTATCTGGGACATATGGAAACACCATATATTTT. Its protein is CASSLSGTYGNTIYF.

This chain connects TRBV30 to TRBJ1-5, with TRBD1 matching 7 bases. The CDR3 length is 18 residues. The germline V gene encodes CDR1 GTSNPN and CDR2 SVGIG (reference sequence). V was clipped by 2 bases and J by 3 bases; unmatched bases: 16. CDR3 region: CAWSPSINRDSYNQPQHF. The DNA of the CDR3 is TGTGCCTGGAGTCCTTCTATAAACCGGGACAGCTACAATCAGCCCCAGCATTTT.

This chain connects TRBV6-4 to TRBJ2-3, with 10 bases that match TRBD2. Germline V CDR1 and CDR2: MRHNA, SNTAGT. V shed 3 bases, J shed 4 bases, and the junction held 1 base outside the gene matches. This CDR3 spans 14 amino acids. This CDR3 reads CASSESGGADTQYF. Written as DNA, the CDR3 is TGTGCCAGCAGTGAAAGCGGGGGGGCAGATACGCAGTATTTT.

CDR3 DNA sequence: TGTGCCACCAGCAGAGAGCGAGCAGTAAGCTCCTATAATTCACCCCTCCACTTT. Protein sequence: CATSRERAVSSYNSPLHF. The chain carries TRBV15 and TRBJ1-6, with no clear D. The germline gives CDR1 LNHNV, CDR2 YYDKDF (reference sequence). Trimming stripped 0 bases from V and 0 bases from J, with 12 bases between. The CDR3 is 18 amino acids.